These T cell receptor beta chains were read from a single sample in a study of human T cells and chemical hapten exposure. TCRdb passed the RACE reads through MiXCR, listing each CDR3 protein once. The top ten clones hold around 8.2% of a sample with just under 350,000 distinct CDR3 sequences, about 7% of them seen once. The sample consisted of whole blood, taken in connection with sensitization to the hapten diphenylcyclopropenone (DPC). The receptors shown here come from a woman aged 18 to 35 with alopecia areata. Some clones in this sample may be carry-over from other donors' samples. Each CDR3 is given with its conserved first and last residue. Size values are once, few and many counts, or a class for expanded clones, and some rows have none.

NA | TRBJ1-5 | TRBV9 | CASSLQTVGGPQHF
many | TRBJ2-3 | TRBV5-1 | CASSMSSGASTDTQYF
NA | TRBJ1-2 | TRBV12-3/TRBV12-4 | CASSLDRGAYTF
many | TRBJ1-1 | TRBV2 | CAKKGDENTEAFF
many | TRBJ1-4 | TRBV4-3 | CASSQDRQGVNEKLFF
NA | TRBJ1-5 | TRBV6-5 | CASGALLQPQHF
many | TRBJ2-3 | TRBV12-3/TRBV12-4 | CASGDVPRGGGDTQYF
NA | TRBJ1-1 | TRBV5-5 | CASSLGRAGGVVTTEAFF
few | TRBJ2-6 | TRBV5-1 | CASSHGTVSSGANVLTF
NA | TRBJ2-3 | TRBV11-2 | CASSNGGAKITDTQYF
few | TRBJ1-1 | TRBV3-1 | CASSGGLLITEAFF
NA | TRBJ1-3 | TRBV28 | CASSRNTIYF
few | TRBJ2-7 | TRBV5-1 | CASSLYGTEQYF
NA | TRBJ1-2 | TRBV20-1 | CSASNIAAGNYGYTF